This T cell receptor beta chain was observed in a study of T cell changes during pregnancy in multiple sclerosis. TCRdb's table, derived via immunoSEQ multiplex PCR, lists solely in-frame clones and lacks some. The sample lists about 70,000 clones, roughly nine tenths seen once, with more than 0.9% in the top ten. This specimen was peripheral blood, taken in the third trimester of pregnancy. This TCR was recovered from a female donor with multiple sclerosis, enrolled in a pregnancy study.

The CDR3 nucleotides are TGTGCCAGCAGTGAAGGTTTACATAGCAATCAGCCCCAGCATTTT. As protein: CASSEGLHSNQPQHF. The J gene is TRBJ1-5, the V gene TRBV2; D is unclear. This CDR3 region has 15 residues. The V and J ends lost 1 base and 0 bases respectively, with 7 bases between them. Germline lookup yields CDR1 SNHLY and CDR2 FYNNEI.